The subject of this entry is one TCR beta chain. TCRdb keeps only in-frame clones here, not all; method: immunoSEQ multiplex PCR. This table has around 240,000 clones, roughly 90% appearing once. These data belong to a study of cytomegalovirus exposure and HLA in healthy donors. Study-level background: The roughly 110 validation repertoires were produced on the same platform as the 550 to 700 repertoires of the first cohort. This was reported in a later analysis.

This CDR3 comprises 13 residues. Germline V lookup: CDR1 SGHTA, CDR2 FQGNSA. Germline trimming cut 5 bases from V and 3 bases from J; bases unmatched to any gene: 3. The TCR comes from a woman aged 18 to 35 in good health and CMV-seronegative. The chain links TRBV7-2 to TRBJ2-7; 8 bases line up with TRBD1. The sample comprised PBMCs. The CDR3 DNA is TGTGCCAGCAGCGGTGGGACAGGCTACGAGCAGTACTTC. The encoded protein is CASSGGTGYEQYF.